This T cell receptor beta chain comes out of a study of Ad26.COV2.S vaccination and SARS-CoV-2 variants. Indicated treatment: about 20 received Ad26.COV2.S at low or high dose, single or two shots; about 5 received placebo; per-sample allocation not given. Sampling occurred on day 63 after the first vaccine or placebo injection. Donor was an adult aged 18-55 years in Boston. This vaccine is an Ad26 vector that expresses the Wuhan-strain SARS-CoV-2 spike. A word on this clone: Its target is unknown.

Germline V gives CDR1 SGHDN, CDR2 FVKESK. The ends lost 2 bases at V and 10 bases at J; junction bases unmatched: 7. CDR3 length: 15 residues. Sequencing used immunoSEQ multiplex PCR; TCRdb keeps in-frame clones, though not all of them. The table lists a few hundred thousand clones, about 92% of them singletons. Study conclusions and caveats: After vaccination, substantial breadth of spike-specific CD8+ and CD4+ responses was reported.

This chain uses TRBV14 with TRBJ2-1; 11 positions match TRBD2. This receptor was taken from a person between 18 and 59 years old who received the Ad26.COV2.S COVID-19 vaccine or a placebo. Sequenced material: peripheral blood, taken in a trial of Ad26.COV2.S vaccine versus placebo. The CDR3 bases are TGTGCCAGCAGCCAAACCCCAGGACTAGCGGGCGAGCAGTTCTTC. Translated: CASSQTPGLAGEQFF.